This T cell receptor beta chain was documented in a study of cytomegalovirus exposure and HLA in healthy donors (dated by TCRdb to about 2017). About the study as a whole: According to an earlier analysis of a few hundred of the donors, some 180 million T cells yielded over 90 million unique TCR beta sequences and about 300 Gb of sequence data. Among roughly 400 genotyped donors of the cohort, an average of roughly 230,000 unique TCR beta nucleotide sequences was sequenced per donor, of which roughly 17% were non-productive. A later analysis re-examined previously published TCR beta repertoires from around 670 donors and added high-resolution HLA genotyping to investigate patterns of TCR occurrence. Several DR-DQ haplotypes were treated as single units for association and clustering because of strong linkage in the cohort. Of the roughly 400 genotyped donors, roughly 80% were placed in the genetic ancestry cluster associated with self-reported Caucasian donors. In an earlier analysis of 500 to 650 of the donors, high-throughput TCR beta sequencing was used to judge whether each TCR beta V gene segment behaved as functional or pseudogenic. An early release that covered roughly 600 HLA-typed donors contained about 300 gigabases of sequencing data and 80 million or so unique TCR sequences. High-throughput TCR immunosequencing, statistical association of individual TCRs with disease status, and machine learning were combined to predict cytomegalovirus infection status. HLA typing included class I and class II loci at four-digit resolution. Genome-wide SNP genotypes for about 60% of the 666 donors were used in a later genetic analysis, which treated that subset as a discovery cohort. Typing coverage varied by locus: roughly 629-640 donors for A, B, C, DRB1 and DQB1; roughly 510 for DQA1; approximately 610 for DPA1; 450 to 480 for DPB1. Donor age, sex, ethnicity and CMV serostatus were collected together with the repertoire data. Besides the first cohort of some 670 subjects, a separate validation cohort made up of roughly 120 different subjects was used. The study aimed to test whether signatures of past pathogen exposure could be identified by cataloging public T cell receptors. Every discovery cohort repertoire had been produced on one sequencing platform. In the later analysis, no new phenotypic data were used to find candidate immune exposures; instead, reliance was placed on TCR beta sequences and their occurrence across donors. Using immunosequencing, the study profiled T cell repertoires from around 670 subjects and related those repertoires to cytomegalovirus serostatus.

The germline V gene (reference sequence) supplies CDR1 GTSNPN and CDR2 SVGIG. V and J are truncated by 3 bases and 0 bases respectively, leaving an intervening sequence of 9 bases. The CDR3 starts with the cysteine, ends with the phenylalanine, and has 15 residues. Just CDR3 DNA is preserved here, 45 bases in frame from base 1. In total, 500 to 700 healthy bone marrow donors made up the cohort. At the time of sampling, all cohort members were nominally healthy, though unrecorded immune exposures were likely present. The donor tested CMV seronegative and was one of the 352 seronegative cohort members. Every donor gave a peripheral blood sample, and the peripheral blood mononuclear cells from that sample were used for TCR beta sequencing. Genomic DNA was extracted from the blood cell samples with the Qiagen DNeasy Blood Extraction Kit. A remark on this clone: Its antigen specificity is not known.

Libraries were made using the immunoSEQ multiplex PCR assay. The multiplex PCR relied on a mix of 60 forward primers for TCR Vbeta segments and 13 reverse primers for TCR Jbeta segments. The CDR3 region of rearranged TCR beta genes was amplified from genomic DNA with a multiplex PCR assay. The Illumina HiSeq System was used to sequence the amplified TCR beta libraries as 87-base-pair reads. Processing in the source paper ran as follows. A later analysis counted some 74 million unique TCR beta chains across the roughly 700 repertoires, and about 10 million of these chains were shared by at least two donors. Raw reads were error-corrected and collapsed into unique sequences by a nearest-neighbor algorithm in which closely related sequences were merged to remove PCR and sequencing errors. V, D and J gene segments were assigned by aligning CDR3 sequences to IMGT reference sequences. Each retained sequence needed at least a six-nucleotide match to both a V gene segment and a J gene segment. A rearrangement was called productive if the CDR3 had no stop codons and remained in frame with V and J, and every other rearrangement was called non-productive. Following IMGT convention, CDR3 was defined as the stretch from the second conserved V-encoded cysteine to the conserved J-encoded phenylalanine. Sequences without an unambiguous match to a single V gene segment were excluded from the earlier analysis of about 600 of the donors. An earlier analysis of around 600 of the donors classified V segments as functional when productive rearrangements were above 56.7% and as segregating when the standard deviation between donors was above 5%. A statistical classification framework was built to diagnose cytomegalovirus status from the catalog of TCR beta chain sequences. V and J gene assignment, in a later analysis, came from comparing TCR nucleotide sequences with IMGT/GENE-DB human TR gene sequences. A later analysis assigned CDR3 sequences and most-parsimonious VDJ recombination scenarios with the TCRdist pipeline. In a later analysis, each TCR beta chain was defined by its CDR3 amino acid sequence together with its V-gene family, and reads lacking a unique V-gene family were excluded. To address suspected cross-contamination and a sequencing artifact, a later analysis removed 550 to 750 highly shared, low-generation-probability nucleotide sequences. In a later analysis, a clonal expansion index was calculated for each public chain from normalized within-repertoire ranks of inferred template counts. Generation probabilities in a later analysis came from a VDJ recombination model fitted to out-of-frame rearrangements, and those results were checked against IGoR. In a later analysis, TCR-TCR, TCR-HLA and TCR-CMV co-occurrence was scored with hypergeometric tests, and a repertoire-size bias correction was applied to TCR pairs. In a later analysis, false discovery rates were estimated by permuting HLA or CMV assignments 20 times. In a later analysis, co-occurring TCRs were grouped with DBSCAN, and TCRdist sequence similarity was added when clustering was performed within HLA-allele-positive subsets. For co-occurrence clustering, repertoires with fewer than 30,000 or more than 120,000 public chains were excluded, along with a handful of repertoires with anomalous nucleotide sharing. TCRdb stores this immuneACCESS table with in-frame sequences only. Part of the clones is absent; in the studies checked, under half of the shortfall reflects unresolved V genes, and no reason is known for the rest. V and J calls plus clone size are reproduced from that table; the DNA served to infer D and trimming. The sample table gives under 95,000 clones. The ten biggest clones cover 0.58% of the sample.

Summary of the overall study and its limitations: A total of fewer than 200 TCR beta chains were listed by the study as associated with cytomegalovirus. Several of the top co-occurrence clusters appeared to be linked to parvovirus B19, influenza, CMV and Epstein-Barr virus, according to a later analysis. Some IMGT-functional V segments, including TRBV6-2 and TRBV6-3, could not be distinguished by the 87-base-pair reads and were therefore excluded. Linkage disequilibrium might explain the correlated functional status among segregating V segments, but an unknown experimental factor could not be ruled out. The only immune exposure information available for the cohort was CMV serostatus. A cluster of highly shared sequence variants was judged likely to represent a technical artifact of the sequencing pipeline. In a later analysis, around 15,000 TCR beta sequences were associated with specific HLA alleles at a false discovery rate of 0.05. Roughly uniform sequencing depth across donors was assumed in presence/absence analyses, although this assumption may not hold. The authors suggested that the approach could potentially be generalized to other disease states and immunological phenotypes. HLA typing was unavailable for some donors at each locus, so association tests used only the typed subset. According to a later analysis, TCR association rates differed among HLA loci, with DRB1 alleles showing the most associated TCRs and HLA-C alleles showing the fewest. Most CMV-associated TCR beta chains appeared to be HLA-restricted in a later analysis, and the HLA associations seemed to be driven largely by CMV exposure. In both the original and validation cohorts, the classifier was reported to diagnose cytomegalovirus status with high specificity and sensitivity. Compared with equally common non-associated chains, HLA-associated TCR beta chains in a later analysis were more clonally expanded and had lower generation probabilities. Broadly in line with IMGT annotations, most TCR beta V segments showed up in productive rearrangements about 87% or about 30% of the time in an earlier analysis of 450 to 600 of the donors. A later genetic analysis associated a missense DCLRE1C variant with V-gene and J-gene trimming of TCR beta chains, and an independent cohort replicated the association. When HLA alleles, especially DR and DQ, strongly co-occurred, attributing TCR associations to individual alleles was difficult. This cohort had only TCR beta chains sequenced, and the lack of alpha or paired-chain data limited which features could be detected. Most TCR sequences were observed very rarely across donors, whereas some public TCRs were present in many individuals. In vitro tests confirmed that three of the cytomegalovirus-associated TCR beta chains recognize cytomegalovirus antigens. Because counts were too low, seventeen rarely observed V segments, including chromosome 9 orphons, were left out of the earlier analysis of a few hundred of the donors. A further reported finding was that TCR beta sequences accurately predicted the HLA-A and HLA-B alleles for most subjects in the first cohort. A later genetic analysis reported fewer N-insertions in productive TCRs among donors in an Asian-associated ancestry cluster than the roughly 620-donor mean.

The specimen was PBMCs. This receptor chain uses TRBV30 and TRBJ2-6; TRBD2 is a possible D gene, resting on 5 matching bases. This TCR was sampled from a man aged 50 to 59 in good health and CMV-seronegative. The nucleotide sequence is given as TGTGCCTGGAGCACAACTAGCTCTGGGGCCAACGTCCTGACTTTC. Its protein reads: CAWSTTSSGANVLTF.